This TCR beta chain emerged from a study of type 1 regulatory T cells. At the level of the study: T-allo10 is an in vitro-generated, Tr1-enriched CD4 T cell product specific for alloantigen.

This clonotype came up many times. Its antigen remains unknown. Via MiXCR, TCRdb re-called the reads, giving one row per CDR3 protein. The table lists about 71,000 distinct CDR3 sequences, around 21% of them singletons, with 8% to 9% in the top ten. Overall study results and limits: Type 1 regulatory T cells had a more restricted TCR repertoire than non-type 1 regulatory T cells.

V lost 1 base to trimming and J lost 5 bases, with 6 bases between them. Germline assignment: CDR1 SGHTA and CDR2 FQGNSA. There are 13 residues in the CDR3. Sequencing was done on a sample of cultured type 1 regulatory T (Tr1) cells, either the whole culture or a sorted fraction (not recorded which). The sequence was collected from a human donor in good health. The chain couples TRBV7-2 to TRBJ1-3; no definite D call. Here the CDR3 DNA reads TGTGCCAGCAGCTTAGATGGCCGAAACACCATATATTTT. Protein sequence: CASSLDGRNTIYF. Together with reference TRBV7-2 and TRBJ1-3, the CDR3 gives the full variable domain: GAGVSQSPSNKVTEKGKDVELRCDPISGHTALYWYRQSLGQGLEFLIYFQGNSAPDKSGLPSDRFSAERTGGSVSTLTIQRTQQEDSAVYLCASSLDGRNTIYFGEGSWLTVV.